This T cell receptor beta chain was found in a study of blood T cell repertoires in COVID-19. Background on the study: The samples span acute and convalescent COVID-19 from the United States, Italy and Spain.

CDR3 length: 14 amino acids. Germline V gene sequence: CDR1 SGHDT, CDR2 YYEEEE. V lost 2 bases and J lost 5; bases outside the gene matches: 2. In the authors' methods: Nucleated cell number was recorded as an estimate derived from reference gene primer amplification. Data came from immunoSEQ multiplex PCR; TCRdb stores just in-frame clones and leaves some out. V, J and clone size were drawn from that table, and D and trimming were deduced from the DNA. The sample lists 120,000 or so clones, roughly 80% occurring once. The J gene is TRBJ1-1, the V gene TRBV5-6, with 11 bases matching TRBD1. The specimen was peripheral blood. The sequence derives from a woman aged 25 to 45 who had recovered from COVID-19. The CDR3 protein is CASSFGTGGTEAFF. The CDR3, as DNA: TGTGCCAGCAGCTTCGGGACAGGGGGAACTGAAGCTTTCTTT. Full variable domain (remainder filled in from reference TRBV5-6 and TRBJ1-1): DAGVTQSPTHLIKTRGQQVTLRCSPKSGHDTVSWYQQALGQGPQFIFQYYEEEERQRGNFPDRFSGHQFPNYSSELNVNALLLGDSALYLCASSFGTGGTEAFFGQGTRLTVV.